This T cell receptor beta chain was captured in a study of blood T cell repertoires in COVID-19. Overall study context: Some COVID-19 samples were acute and others convalescent; all came from the United States, Italy and Spain. Sample material is recorded as cDNA or gDNA derived from T cells, B-cell-depleted T cells, or PBMCs.

Germline V gene sequence: CDR1 SGHNT, CDR2 YYREEE (reference sequence). The CDR3 contains 14 residues. The V and J ends lost 4 bases and 4 bases respectively, with 15 bases between them. Authors' analysis steps: The assay estimated nucleated cells by amplifying reference gene primers. Produced via immunoSEQ multiplex PCR; TCRdb's table is partial and in-frame only. V, J and clone size derive from that table, while D and trimming were established from the DNA sequence. Among 70,000 to 100,000 clones, about four fifths were seen once, and the ten largest hold roughly 15%. V and J are TRBV5-4 and TRBJ2-7, with D possibly TRBD1 on 7 matching bases. The clonotype originates from a woman of 80 years or more with acute or convalescent COVID-19. Source material: peripheral blood. The CDR3: CASSSRQGGYEQYF. The CDR3 coding sequence is TGTGCCAGCAGCAGCCGACAGGGAGGATACGAGCAGTACTTC.